This is a list of T cell receptor beta chains from one sample in a study of preoperative IRX-2 immunotherapy in early breast cancer. The repertoire was sequenced with immunoSEQ multiplex PCR; TCRdb's copy has only in-frame clones and lacks some. This sample has over 55,000 clones, with approximately 94% found just once. This specimen was taken from a patient treated with IRX-2 immunotherapy. The receptors were sampled from a human donor with breast cancer. The CDR3 runs from the conserved cysteine through the conserved F or W.

j_call v_call cdr3_aa
TRBJ2-3 TRBV12-5 CASGLGSSTDTQYF
TRBJ1-5 TRBV5-1 CASSFASNQPQHF
TRBJ2-3 TRBV7-8 CASSLGVQHSTDTQYF
TRBJ1-5 TRBV30 CAWSGTLGNQPQHF
TRBJ2-7 TRBV19 CASSRQRDYEQYF
TRBJ2-7 TRBV5-4 CASSFVATYEQYF
TRBJ2-7 TRBV2 CASVQDFYEQYF
TRBJ2-7 TRBV11-1 CASSLRGPYEQYF
TRBJ1-4 TRBV5-3 CARSSRGQGREKLFF
TRBJ1-5 TRBV19 CASNNKASNQPQHF
TRBJ2-7 TRBV28 CASSSDLGEQYF
TRBJ1-5 TRBV5-5 CASSTDSDQPQHF
TRBJ2-1 TRBV5-6 CASSSFGGTSNEQFF
TRBJ2-7 TRBV4-1 CASSQTGSPYEQYF
TRBJ2-7 TRBV5-1 CASARDNYEQYF
TRBJ2-7 TRBV4-3 CASSQDRGAMDEQYF
TRBJ2-2 TRBV7-2 CASSGAYTGELFF
TRBJ2-1 TRBV7-2 CASSPEASYNEQFF
TRBJ1-4 TRBV28 CASSLRSDNEKLFF
TRBJ1-3 TRBV9 CASSAGDNKATIYF
TRBJ2-2 TRBV4-1 CASSQTQGPGELFF
TRBJ1-1 TRBV7-2 CASSLDRGGTEAFF
TRBJ1-2 TRBV6-4 CASSFLTGYGYTF
TRBJ1-6 TRBV7-2 CASSFARGAYSYNSPLHF
TRBJ2-1 TRBV29-1 CSVTISYNEQFF